Listed here is a single TCR beta chain. No antigen is known for it. The use of a sample-barcoded 5' primer and a J-beta primer mix characterized a second PCR of about 7 to 12 cycles. MiXCR was run by TCRdb on the 5' RACE reads, yielding one entry per CDR3 protein. This table has over 1,500,000 distinct CDR3 sequences, about 50% appearing once. These data come from a study of blood T cells in healthy people across ages. Broader study findings: Because donor CMV status was unknown, expanded clonotype changes were possibly confounded.

The germline CDR1 and CDR2 sequences are LGHNA and YSLEER. Losses at the gene ends were 3 bases for V and 6 bases for J; bases not matched to a gene: 16. The CDR3 totals 17 residues. Source material: blood. The TCR originated in a woman aged 40 to 50 in good health. The J gene is TRBJ1-2, the V gene TRBV4-3; 7 bases are shared with TRBD1. The CDR3 DNA reads as TGCGCCAGCAGCCACGGGCCCGAGGCAGGGGGAGTTAATGGCTACACCTTC. Its protein product is CASSHGPEAGGVNGYTF.